This T cell receptor (beta chain) was identified during a study of cytomegalovirus exposure and HLA in healthy donors. This clone was counted only a few times. This CDR3 region has 17 residues. Between the trimmed V and J ends, which lost 6 bases and 0 bases, there was a span of 17 bases. CDR1 and CDR2 from the germline V gene are MNHEY and SMNVEV (reference sequence). The PCR had 60 Vbeta and 13 Jbeta primers. Generated by immunoSEQ multiplex PCR, the TCRdb table keeps only in-frame clones and is missing some. This sample yields some 150,000 clones, of which 70% to 80% are seen a single time; under 4% belongs to the top ten.

The chain is built from TRBV27 and TRBJ2-2; tentatively, D is TRBD1 (5 bases). The sequenced material came from PBMCs. The receptor was isolated from a human donor in good health. The CDR3 is CASSLHPTATNTGELFF. The CDR3 nucleotides are TGTGCCAGCAGCCTTCACCCGACAGCTACGAACACCGGGGAGCTGTTTTTT.